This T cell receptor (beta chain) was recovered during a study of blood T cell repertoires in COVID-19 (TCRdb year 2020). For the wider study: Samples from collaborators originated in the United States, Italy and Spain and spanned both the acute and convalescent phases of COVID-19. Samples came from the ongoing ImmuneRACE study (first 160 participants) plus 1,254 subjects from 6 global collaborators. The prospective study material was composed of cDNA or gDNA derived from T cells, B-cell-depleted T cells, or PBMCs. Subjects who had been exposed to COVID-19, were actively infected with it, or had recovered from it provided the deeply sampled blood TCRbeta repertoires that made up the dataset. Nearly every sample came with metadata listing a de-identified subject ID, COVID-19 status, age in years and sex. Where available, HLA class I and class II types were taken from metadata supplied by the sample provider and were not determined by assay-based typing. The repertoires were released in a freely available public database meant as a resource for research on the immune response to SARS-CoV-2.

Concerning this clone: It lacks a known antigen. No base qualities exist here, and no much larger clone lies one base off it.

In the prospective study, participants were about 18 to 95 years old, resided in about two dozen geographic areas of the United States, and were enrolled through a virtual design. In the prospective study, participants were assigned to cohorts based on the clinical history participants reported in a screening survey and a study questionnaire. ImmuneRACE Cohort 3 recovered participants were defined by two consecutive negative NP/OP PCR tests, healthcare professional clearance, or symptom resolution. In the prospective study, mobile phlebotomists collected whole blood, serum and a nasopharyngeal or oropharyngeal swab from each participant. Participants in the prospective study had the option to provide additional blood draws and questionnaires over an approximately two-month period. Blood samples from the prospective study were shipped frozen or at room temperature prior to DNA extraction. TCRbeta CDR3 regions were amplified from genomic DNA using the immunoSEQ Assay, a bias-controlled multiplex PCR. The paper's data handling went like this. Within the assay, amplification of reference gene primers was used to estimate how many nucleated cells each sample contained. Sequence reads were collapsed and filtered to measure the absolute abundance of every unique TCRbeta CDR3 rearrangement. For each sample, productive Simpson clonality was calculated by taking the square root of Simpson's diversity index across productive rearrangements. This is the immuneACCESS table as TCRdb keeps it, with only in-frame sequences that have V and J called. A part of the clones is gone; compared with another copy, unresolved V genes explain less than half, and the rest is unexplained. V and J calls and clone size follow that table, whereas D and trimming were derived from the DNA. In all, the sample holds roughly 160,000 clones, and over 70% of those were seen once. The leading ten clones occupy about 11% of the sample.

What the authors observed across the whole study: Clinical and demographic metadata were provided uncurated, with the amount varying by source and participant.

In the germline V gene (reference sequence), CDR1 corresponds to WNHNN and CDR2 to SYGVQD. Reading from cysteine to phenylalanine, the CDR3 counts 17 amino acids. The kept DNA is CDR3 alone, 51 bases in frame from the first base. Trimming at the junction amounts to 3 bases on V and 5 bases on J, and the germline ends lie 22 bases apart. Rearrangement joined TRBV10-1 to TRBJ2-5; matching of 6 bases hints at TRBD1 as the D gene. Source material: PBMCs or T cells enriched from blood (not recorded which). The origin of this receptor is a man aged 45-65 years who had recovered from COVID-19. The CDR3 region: CASSEPNITTTGETQYF. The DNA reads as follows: TGCGCCAGCAGTGAACCGAACATAACGACAACAGGGGAGACCCAGTACTTC.